A selection of T cell receptor beta chains follows, all from one sample in a study of blood T cell repertoires in COVID-19. This table comes from immunoSEQ multiplex PCR, and its TCRdb copy is limited to in-frame clones, with some not included. Here the sample spans over 300,000 clones, around nine tenths being singletons. Material for sequencing was PBMCs or T cells enriched from blood (not recorded which). These receptor sequences come from a woman under 40 with acute COVID-19. Each CDR3 is given with its conserved first and last residue. A D gene is named only where the DNA matches it firmly. Only part of the rows carry a size: once, few, many, or a class if the clone is expanded.

>TRBD1|TRBV12-5|TRBJ1-1|.|15
TGTGCTAGTGGTTTGCCTAGGACAGGGAACACTGAAGCTTTCTTT
CASGLPRTGNTEAFF
>.|TRBV4-1|TRBJ1-2|.|13
TGCGCCAGCAGCCATCGAGATCTGAATGGCTACACCTTC
CASSHRDLNGYTF
>.|TRBV5-1|TRBJ2-1|.|18
TGCGCCAGCAGCTTGGACGAGGGCAGGCGGTCGGGCTACAATGAGCAGTTCTTC
CASSLDEGRRSGYNEQFF
>.|TRBV4-3|TRBJ1-5|once|16
TGCGCCAGCAGCCAAAAGTGGCAGGCCAGCAATCAGCCCCAGCATTTT
CASSQKWQASNQPQHF
>.|TRBV7-3|TRBJ2-3|.|15
TGTGCCAGCAGCCCGGTGGGGCAGAACACAGATACGCAGTATTTT
CASSPVGQNTDTQYF
>TRBD1|TRBV5-1|TRBJ2-7|.|14
TGCGCCAGCAGCCCAACGGGACAGAGCTACGAGCAGTACTTC
CASSPTGQSYEQYF
>.|TRBV11-2|TRBJ2-1|.|15
TGTGCCAGCAGCTTAGGCGCAGGGGGGAACAATGAGCAGTTCTTC
CASSLGAGGNNEQFF
>.|TRBV19|TRBJ1-5|.|16
TGTGCCAGTAGTCGGGGGACGACAGCTAGCAATCAGCCCCAGCATTTT
CASSRGTTASNQPQHF
>TRBD1|TRBV7-8|TRBJ2-7|.|15
TGTGCCAGCAGGCGCGCCGGGACAGAAACCTACGAGCAGTACTTC
CASRRAGTETYEQYF
>.|TRBV12-3/TRBV12-4|TRBJ2-3|.|13
TGTGCCAGCGGGGGGGCGGGCACAGATACGCAGTATTTT
CASGGAGTDTQYF
>TRBD1|TRBV9|TRBJ2-5|.|14
TGTGCCAGCAGCGTTACAGGGGGCTTGGAGACCCAGTACTTC
CASSVTGGLETQYF
>TRBD1|TRBV7-9|TRBJ1-5|.|15
TGTGCCAGCAGCCCAGGGACAGCAAGCAATCAGCCCCAGCATTTT
CASSPGTASNQPQHF
>.|TRBV5-1|TRBJ2-3|.|16
TGCGCCAGCAGCTTGGCCTTCGGTCCGGGGTCAGATACGCAGTATTTT
CASSLAFGPGSDTQYF
>.|TRBV7-8|TRBJ2-1|.|12
TGTGCCAGCAGCCAAGGAGGGGCTGAGCAGTTCTTC
CASSQGGAEQFF
>.|TRBV10-1|TRBJ2-3|.|14
TGCGCCAGCAGTGATCCGGGGGAAGGCGATACGCAGTATTTT
CASSDPGEGDTQYF
>.|TRBV7-2|TRBJ2-1|.|15
TGTGCCAGCAGCTTAGTAGCGGACTCCTACAATGAGCAGTTCTTC
CASSLVADSYNEQFF
>.|TRBV24-1|TRBJ1-2|.|13
TGTGCCACCGGGGCGACAGATTCTAATGGCTACACCTTC
CATGATDSNGYTF
>.|TRBV5-1|TRBJ2-1|.|17
TGCGCCAGCAGCTTGGGTGGGGGCGCCGTTCAAACATTCGAGCAGTTCTTC
CASSLGGGAVQTFEQFF
>TRBD1|TRBV2|TRBJ1-1|.|16
TGTGCCAGCAGTGACTTGGGACAGCGGGCCGACACTGAAGCTTTCTTT
CASSDLGQRADTEAFF
>.|TRBV12-5|TRBJ1-2|.|13
TGTGCTAGTGGTGCAACAGAGGCGGGGGGCTACACCTTC
CASGATEAGGYTF
>TRBD1|TRBV6-1|TRBJ2-7|.|15
TGTGCCAGCAGTGAAGCAGGGACAGCACTCTACGAGCAGTACTTC
CASSEAGTALYEQYF
>TRBD1|TRBV27|TRBJ1-6|.|16
TGTGCCAGCAGTACACAGGGGAGCTCCTATAATTCACCCCTCCACTTT
CASSTQGSSYNSPLHF
>TRBD1|TRBV18|TRBJ2-3|.|16
TGTGCCAGCTCCCAAGGACAGGGGCGGAACACAGATACGCAGTATTTT
CASSQGQGRNTDTQYF
>.|TRBV15|TRBJ1-5|.|17
TGTGCCACCAGCGACTTTCCCCGGACAACGAGCAATCAGCCCCAGCATTTT
CATSDFPRTTSNQPQHF
>.|TRBV5-1|TRBJ1-6|once|15
TGCGCCAGCAGCTTGGGTGGGCAGAATAATTCACCCCTCCACTTT
CASSLGGQNNSPLHF
>TRBD1|TRBV5-1|TRBJ2-7|.|13
TGCGCCAGCACCCCCGCGACAGGGGTAGAGCAGTACTTC
CASTPATGVEQYF
>.|TRBV7-2|TRBJ1-2|.|14
TGTGCCAGCAGCTTTGGCGGAGCTAACTATGGCTACACCTTC
CASSFGGANYGYTF
>.|TRBV6-5|TRBJ1-2|.|13
TGTGCCAGCGCTCCTCGAGTTAACTATGGCTACACCTTC
CASAPRVNYGYTF
>.|TRBV19|TRBJ2-1|.|13
TGTGCCAGTAGTGAGGGAAACAACAATGAGCAGTTCTTC
CASSEGNNNEQFF
>.|TRBV25-1|TRBJ1-2|.|14
TGTGCCAGCAGTGATCCCGGGACTTCATATGGCTACACCTTC
CASSDPGTSYGYTF
>TRBD2|TRBV13|TRBJ2-3|.|16
TGTGCCAGCAGCTTCGACCCGACAGCGGGGTCCAATACGCAGTATTTT
CASSFDPTAGSNTQYF
>TRBD1|TRBV15|TRBJ1-2|.|15
TGTGCCACCAGCAGAGATGGACAGGGGCTGGATGGCTACACCTTC
CATSRDGQGLDGYTF
>TRBD1|TRBV2|TRBJ1-1|.|15
TGTGCCAGCAGTCCCGGGACAGGGAGGGCGGCTGAAGCTTTCTTT
CASSPGTGRAAEAFF
>TRBD2|TRBV20-1|TRBJ2-3|.|15
TGCAGTGCTAGTTATTCTAGCGGGGGCACAGATACGCAGTATTTT
CSASYSSGGTDTQYF
>TRBD1|TRBV5-1|TRBJ2-2|.|17
TGCGCCAGCAGCGCTCGACAGGGACGAAGGGACACCGGGGAGCTGTTTTTT
CASSARQGRRDTGELFF
>.|TRBV7-3|TRBJ2-1|.|14
TGTGCCAGCAGCCCCCATACAGGGAAGAATGAGCAGTTCTTC
CASSPHTGKNEQFF
>TRBD2|TRBV14|TRBJ2-3|.|18
TGTGCCAGCAGCGCTAGCGGGGGGGCCTCGCGGGGCACAGATACGCAGTATTTT
CASSASGGASRGTDTQYF
>.|TRBV24-1|TRBJ1-1|.|14
TGTGCCACCAGTGACAATCACAGGGACACTGAAGCTTTCTTT
CATSDNHRDTEAFF
>.|TRBV21-1|TRBJ1-5|few|15
TGTGCCAGTCCTCACGCGGGGGGCGCGGGACAGCCCCAGCATTTT
CASPHAGGAGQPQHF
>.|TRBV10-1|TRBJ1-1|.|14
TGCGCCAGCAGTGAGGGAAGCCGAGGCACTGAAGCTTTCTTT
CASSEGSRGTEAFF
>.|TRBV5-1|TRBJ1-6|.|16
TGCGCCAGCAGCGTGGACAGCAGCTCCTATAATTCACCCCTCCACTTT
CASSVDSSSYNSPLHF
>TRBD1|TRBV7-8|TRBJ1-2|.|15
TGTGCCAGCAGCCAAGAGACAGGGGGATACTATGGCTACACCTTC
CASSQETGGYYGYTF
>.|TRBV4-1|TRBJ1-6|.|13
TGCGCCAGCAGCCAAGATCGTAATTCACCCCTCCACTTT
CASSQDRNSPLHF
>.|TRBV6-5|TRBJ1-5|.|14
TGTGCCAGCAGTAGACATGCCTTGGATCAGCCCCAGCATTTT
CASSRHALDQPQHF
>.|TRBV10-2|TRBJ2-7|.|17
TGCGCCAGCAGTGACTCGATGTACGGTTCATTCTCCTACGAGCAGTACTTC
CASSDSMYGSFSYEQYF
>TRBD2|TRBV5-1|TRBJ2-1|.|16
TGCGCCAGCAGCTTGGGACTAGCGGGGTCGCACAATGAGCAGTTCTTC
CASSLGLAGSHNEQFF
>.|TRBV5-1|TRBJ1-3|.|14
TGCGCCAGCAGTTCAGAAAGCTCTGGAAACACCATATATTTT
CASSSESSGNTIYF
>TRBD2|TRBV7-3|TRBJ2-5|once|15
TGTGCCAGCAGCTTAACCAGGACTAGCTTAGAGACCCAGTACTTC
CASSLTRTSLETQYF
>.|TRBV9|TRBJ2-2|.|14
TGTGCCAGCAGCGTAGTACCGGGTCTTGAAGAGCTGTTTTTT
CASSVVPGLEELFF
>TRBD1|TRBV6-5|TRBJ2-2|.|15
TGTGCCAGCAGTTACGGGACAGCGAACACCGGGGAGCTGTTTTTT
CASSYGTANTGELFF
>.|TRBV19|TRBJ1-6|.|13
TGTGCCAGTAGTATTGATCAGAATTCACCCCTCCACTTT
CASSIDQNSPLHF
>TRBD1|TRBV13|TRBJ2-1|.|16
TGTGCCAGCAGCTTAGAGGGGACAGGGATCTACAATGAGCAGTTCTTC
CASSLEGTGIYNEQFF
>TRBD1|TRBV7-2|TRBJ2-3|.|15
TGTGCCAGCAGCTTAACGGGACAGGGTTATGATACGCAGTATTTT
CASSLTGQGYDTQYF
>.|TRBV6-2/TRBV6-3|TRBJ2-7|.|18
TGTGCCAGCAGTTACCAAGGCCAGGGCATAATATCAACCTACGAGCAGTACTTC
CASSYQGQGIISTYEQYF
>TRBD1|TRBV15|TRBJ2-1|.|15
TGTGCCACCAGCGGAAACCAACAGGGGCCCAATGAGCAGTTCTTC
CATSGNQQGPNEQFF